Listed here are 5 T cell receptor beta chains from one sample, sequenced in a study of T-cell reconstitution after alpha-beta-depleted transplantation in children. Preparing the TCRbeta library involved the use of unique molecular identifiers. TCRdb analysed the PCR reads with MiXCR anew, one entry per CDR3 protein. Seen here are 130,000 to 150,000 distinct CDR3 sequences, around 8.5% observed once, and the top ten hold 15% to 20%. The material was PBMCs, mostly from graft donor cells, obtained 180 days after TCRalphabeta/CD19-depleted stem cell transplant. The receptors come from a female patient aged 2-9 years who had a stem cell transplant for congenital amegakaryocytic thrombocytopenia, so the T cells may come from the graft donor.

This clonotype was seen more than once but under ten times. The rearrangement joins TRBV7-9 to TRBJ1-2; no definite D call. The CDR3 has 12 residues. The germline CDR1 and CDR2 sequences are SEHNR and FQNEAQ (reference sequence). V was shortened by 6 bases and J by 2 bases, with 7 bases between the two germline ends. The CDR3 spells CASSRINYGYTF. Here the CDR3 DNA reads TGTGCCAGCAGTCGGATCAACTATGGCTACACCTTC.

This clonotype was detected many times. J is TRBJ2-7 and V is TRBV5-8, with 9 bases matching TRBD1. Looked up from germline, CDR1 is SGHTS and CDR2 is YDEGEE. Trimming cost V 4 bases and J 2 bases; bases outside gene matches: 7. The CDR3 is 15 amino acids. CDR3 DNA: TGTGCCAGCAGCCAGACAGGGGGTCCCCCCTACGAGCAGTACTTC. Amino acid sequence: CASSQTGGPPYEQYF. Filled out from reference TRBV5-8 and TRBJ2-7, the complete variable domain reads EAGVTQSPTHLIKTRGQQATLRCSPISGHTSVYWYQQALGLGLQFLLWYDEGEERNRGNFPPRFSGRQFPNYSSELNVNALELEDSALYLCASSQTGGPPYEQYFGPGTRLTVT.

This clonotype was seen at least ten times. V gene TRBV5-1 combines with J gene TRBJ2-5; D may be TRBD2 (5 bases). CDR1 is SGHRS and CDR2 is YFSETQ in the germline V gene. This CDR3 spans 11 amino acids. V was pared by 2 bases and J by 8 bases, with 7 bases between. CDR3 DNA sequence: TGCGCCAGCAGCTTAGGAGGAACCCAGTACTTC. It yields the protein CASSLGGTQYF.

This clonotype showed up many times. The chain couples TRBV15 to TRBJ2-5; D possibly corresponds to TRBD1 (6 bases). V gave up 5 bases and J gave up 4 bases, with 26 bases separating them. Germline loops: CDR1 LNHNV, CDR2 YYDKDF (reference sequence). This CDR3 region has 18 residues. The CDR3 DNA reads as TGTGCCACCAGCCGGGATCCGTCCGCAGGGGCGTACGGAGAGACCCAGTACTTC. This gives the protein CATSRDPSAGAYGETQYF.

Many counts were recorded for this clonotype. The genes are TRBV5-8 and TRBJ1-2; D not certain. The V gene lost 4 bases and the J gene lost 0 bases, with 13 bases spanning the gap. The CDR3 loop spans 15 amino acids. The V gene's germline CDR1 is SGHTS and CDR2 YDEGEE. CDR3 amino acids: CASSQIWTANYGYTF. The DNA of the CDR3 is TGTGCCAGCAGCCAGATATGGACCGCTAACTATGGCTACACCTTC.